Detailed here is one TCR beta chain. Antigen specificity is unknown. V lost 2 bases, J lost 5 bases, and 4 bases stayed unmatched. The germline V gene encodes CDR1 SGHNT and CDR2 YYREEE (reference sequence). The CDR3 runs to 15 residues. This sample is drawn from a study of cytomegalovirus exposure and HLA in healthy donors. Study-wide results and limits: Presence/absence comparisons presumed near-even sequencing depth among donors. Reports showed the classifier diagnosing cytomegalovirus status with high specificity and sensitivity.

It was with 60 Vbeta and 13 Jbeta primers that the PCR ran. The protocol was immunoSEQ multiplex PCR, while the TCRdb copy is restricted to in-frame clones and leaves out a portion. This repertoire shows 150,000 to 200,000 clones, more than 80% found once; its top ten account for over 2.5%. The receptor was isolated from a woman aged 45-59 years in good health and CMV-seropositive. Specimen: PBMCs. The rearrangement uses TRBV5-4 and TRBJ2-1; 10 bases match TRBD2. Here the CDR3 DNA reads TGTGCCAGCAGCTTAGGACTAGCGGAGAACAATGAGCAGTTCTTC. This translates into CASSLGLAENNEQFF.